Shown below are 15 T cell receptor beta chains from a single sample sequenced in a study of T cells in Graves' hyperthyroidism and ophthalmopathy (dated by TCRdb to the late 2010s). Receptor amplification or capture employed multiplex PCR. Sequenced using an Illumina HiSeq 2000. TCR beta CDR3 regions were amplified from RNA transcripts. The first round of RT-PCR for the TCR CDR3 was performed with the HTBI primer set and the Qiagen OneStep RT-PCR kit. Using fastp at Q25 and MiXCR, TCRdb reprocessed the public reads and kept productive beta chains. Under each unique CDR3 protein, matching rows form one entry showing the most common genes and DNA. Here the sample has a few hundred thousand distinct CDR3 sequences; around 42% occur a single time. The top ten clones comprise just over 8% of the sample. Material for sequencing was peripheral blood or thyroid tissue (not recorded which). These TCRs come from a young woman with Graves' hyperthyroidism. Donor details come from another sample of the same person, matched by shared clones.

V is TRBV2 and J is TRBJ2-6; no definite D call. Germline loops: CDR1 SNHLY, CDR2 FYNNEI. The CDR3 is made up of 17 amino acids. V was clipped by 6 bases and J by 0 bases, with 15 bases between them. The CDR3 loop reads CASSQMGGTSGANVLTF. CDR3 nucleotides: TGTGCCAGCAGCCAAATGGGCGGAACCTCTGGGGCCAACGTCCTGACTTTC.

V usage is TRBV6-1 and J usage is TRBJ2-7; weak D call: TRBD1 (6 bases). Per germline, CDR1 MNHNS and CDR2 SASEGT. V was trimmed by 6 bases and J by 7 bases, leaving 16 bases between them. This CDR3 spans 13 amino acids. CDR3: CASSIQGFQEQYF. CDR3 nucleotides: TGTGCCAGCAGCATACAGGGTTTTCAGGAGCAGTACTTC.

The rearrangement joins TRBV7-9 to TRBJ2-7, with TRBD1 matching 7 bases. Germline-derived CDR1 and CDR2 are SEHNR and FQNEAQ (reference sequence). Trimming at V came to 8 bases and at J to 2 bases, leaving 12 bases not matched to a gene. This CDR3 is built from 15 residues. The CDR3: CASGTGTEEAYEQYF. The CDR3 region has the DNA TGTGCCAGCGGAACAGGGACAGAAGAGGCCTACGAGCAGTACTTC.

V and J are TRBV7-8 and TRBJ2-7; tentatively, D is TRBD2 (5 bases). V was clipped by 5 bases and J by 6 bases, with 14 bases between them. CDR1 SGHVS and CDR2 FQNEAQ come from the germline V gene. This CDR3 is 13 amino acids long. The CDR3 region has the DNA TGTGCCAGCAGCCAAGATTGGGAGCTCGAGCAGTACTTC. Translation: CASSQDWELEQYF.

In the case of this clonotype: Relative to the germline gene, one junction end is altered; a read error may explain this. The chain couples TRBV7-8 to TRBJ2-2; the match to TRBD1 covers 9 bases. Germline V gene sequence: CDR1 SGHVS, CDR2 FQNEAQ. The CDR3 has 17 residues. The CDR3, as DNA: TGTGCCGGCAGCACACCGGGACAGGGATCGAACACCGGGGAGCTGTTTTTT. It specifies CAGSTPGQGSNTGELFF.

The CDR3 loop is CASSQDLSYEQYF. DNA of the CDR3: TGTGCCAGCAGCCAAGACCTCTCCTACGAGCAGTACTTC. The gene calls are TRBV7-9 and TRBJ2-7, with unresolved D. The ends were cut back, 5 bases at V and 0 bases at J, with 8 bases in the middle. Germline lookup yields CDR1 SEHNR and CDR2 FQNEAQ (reference sequence). The CDR3 runs to 13 residues.

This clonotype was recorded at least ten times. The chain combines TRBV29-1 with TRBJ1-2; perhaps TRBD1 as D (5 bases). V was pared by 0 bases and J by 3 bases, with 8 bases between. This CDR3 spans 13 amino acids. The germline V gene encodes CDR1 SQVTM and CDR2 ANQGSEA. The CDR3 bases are TGCAGCGTTGAAGAGGAGGGGCACTATGGCTACACCTTC. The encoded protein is CSVEEEGHYGYTF. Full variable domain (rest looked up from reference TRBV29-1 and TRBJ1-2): SAVISQKPSRDICQRGTSLTIQCQVDSQVTMMFWYRQQPGQSLTLIATANQGSEATYESGFVIDKFPISRPNLTFSTLTVSNMSPEDSSIYLCSVEEEGHYGYTFGSGTRLTVV.

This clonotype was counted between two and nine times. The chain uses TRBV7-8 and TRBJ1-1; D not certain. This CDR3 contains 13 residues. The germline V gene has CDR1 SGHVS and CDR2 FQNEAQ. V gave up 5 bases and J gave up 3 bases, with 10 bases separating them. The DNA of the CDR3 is TGTGCCAGCAGCCTCCAAAGCTACACTGAAGCTTTCTTT. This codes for CASSLQSYTEAFF.

The CDR3 DNA reads as TGTGCCACCAGCACCACAGGGTGGGGGGGCAATCAGCCCCAGCATTTT. It yields the protein CATSTTGWGGNQPQHF. This chain connects TRBV15 to TRBJ1-5, with TRBD1 as a possible D gene (6 bases). The CDR3 totals 16 residues. Trimming removed 4 bases at V and 2 bases at J, with 15 bases between. The V gene's germline CDR1 is LNHNV and CDR2 YYDKDF (reference sequence).

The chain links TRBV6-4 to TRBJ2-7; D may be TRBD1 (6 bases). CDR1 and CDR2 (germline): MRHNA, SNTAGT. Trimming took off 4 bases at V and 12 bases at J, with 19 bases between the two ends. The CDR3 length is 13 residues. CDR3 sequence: CASSGPLLGHSYF. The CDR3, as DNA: TGTGCCAGCAGTGGACCCCTATTGGGACACTCGTACTTC.

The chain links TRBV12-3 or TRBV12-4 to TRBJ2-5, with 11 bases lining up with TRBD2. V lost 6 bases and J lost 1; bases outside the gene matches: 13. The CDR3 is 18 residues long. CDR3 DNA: TGTGCCAGCAGCTCGAGACTAGCGGGAATACGATCCCAAGAGACCCAGTACTTC. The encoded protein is CASSSRLAGIRSQETQYF.

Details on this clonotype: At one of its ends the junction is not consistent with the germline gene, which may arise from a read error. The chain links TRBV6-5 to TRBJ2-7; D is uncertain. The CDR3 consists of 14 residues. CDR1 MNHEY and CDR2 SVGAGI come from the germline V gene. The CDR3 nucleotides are TGTGCCATCAGTTACTTGGCGCCCTCCTACGAGCAGTACTTC. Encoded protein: CAISYLAPSYEQYF.

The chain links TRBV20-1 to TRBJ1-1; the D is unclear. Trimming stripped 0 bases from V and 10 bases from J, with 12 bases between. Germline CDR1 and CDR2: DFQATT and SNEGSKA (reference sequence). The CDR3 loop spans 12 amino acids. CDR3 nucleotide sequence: TGCAGTGCTAGAGATCAAGGACCAGGAGCTTTCTTT. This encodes CSARDQGPGAFF.

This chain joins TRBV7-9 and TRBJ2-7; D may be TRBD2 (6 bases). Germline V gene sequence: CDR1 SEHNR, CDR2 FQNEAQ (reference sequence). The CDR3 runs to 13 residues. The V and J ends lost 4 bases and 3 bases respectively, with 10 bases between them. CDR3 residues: CASSWDSHYEQYF. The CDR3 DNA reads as TGTGCCAGCAGCTGGGACTCCCACTACGAGCAGTACTTC.

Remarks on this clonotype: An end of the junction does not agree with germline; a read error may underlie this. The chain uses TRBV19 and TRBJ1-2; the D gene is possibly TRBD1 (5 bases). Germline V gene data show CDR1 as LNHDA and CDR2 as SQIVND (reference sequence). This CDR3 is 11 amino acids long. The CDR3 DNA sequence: TGTGTCAGTAGCCGCGACAGACTATACACCTTC. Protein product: CVSSRDRLYTF.